A selection of T cell receptor beta chains follows, all from one sample in a study of Ad26.COV2.S vaccination and SARS-CoV-2 variants. Profiled with immunoSEQ multiplex PCR; TCRdb holds only in-frame clones, not every one. In the table there are roughly 350,000 clones, 80% to 90% of which are singletons. The sequences come from peripheral blood, collected in a trial of Ad26.COV2.S vaccine versus placebo. These receptors were obtained from a person aged 18-60 years who received the Ad26.COV2.S COVID-19 vaccine or a placebo. The conserved cysteine and the conserved F or W are not part of the CDR3 here. Clone size is stated in some rows and not others, as once, few, many or a class when expanded.

length	V	size	CDR3
14	TRBV7-2	.	ASSSSGGRTYYGYT
9	TRBV19	.	ASLRGGEAF
13	TRBV24-1	.	ATSDPGQGGQPQH
11	TRBV27	.	ASSLRDIGEQF
12	TRBV27	.	ASRGSGRGNEQF
14	TRBV5-5	.	ASSLARRSYNSPLH
15	TRBV5-1	.	ASSLISGGSYYNEQF
18	TRBV28	.	ASSSWKGGTSGRRSYEQY
10	TRBV7-9	few	ASSSGIHEQY
12	TRBV2	.	ASRGPTSGNTIY
13	TRBV9	.	ASSVEGGSTDTQY
13	TRBV5-1	.	ASSLAQSSYNEQF
12	TRBV7-2	.	ASSLEGGSYEQY
13	TRBV9	.	ASSVASGNTGELF
13	TRBV9	.	ASSVDHGSHNEQF
14	TRBV7-8	once	ASTPRTQGAGNTIY
13	TRBV19	.	ASSINPRQYNEQF
12	TRBV10-2	.	ASSEVGGWSPLH
14	TRBV30	.	AWSVRKTAGANVLT
10	TRBV11-2	.	ASSPVGETQY
12	TRBV19	.	ASSMGVFDTEAF
14	TRBV18	.	ASSQGRRGLSYEQF
13	TRBV6-1	many	ASSEGTGGSYEQY
12	TRBV11-2	once	ASSPRGTNYGYT
15	TRBV7-9	.	ASSSTGLLANPDTQY
12	TRBV11-2	.	ASSRGLSTDTQY
13	TRBV5-4	.	ASSLGEGVSYEQY